These 6 T cell receptor beta chains were sequenced from one sample in a study of post-analysis software for immune sequencing data (dated by TCRdb to about 2015). The protocol used for the library was PCR. TCRdb lists the instrument as Illumina HiSeq 2500. To reduce PCR and sequencing biases, unique molecular identifiers were incorporated into the TCR beta cDNA libraries. TCRdb reanalyzed the raw reads on its own, using fastp at Q25 for trimming and MiXCR for clone calling, and kept in-frame beta chains. Rows are combined by CDR3 protein, so each entry shows the most common genes and DNA. This sample comprises a few hundred thousand distinct CDR3 sequences, about a third of them detected only once. Over 10% of the sample goes to the ten largest clones. The full study reports these points: Significantly higher frequencies in patients than in controls were found for roughly 5 TRBV segments, including TRBV5-6, TRBV5-1 and TRBV20-1.

What these receptors recognize is not known. Material for sequencing was blood. These receptors all come from a girl aged 5-17 years with multiple sclerosis.

The chain joins TRBV5-1 to TRBJ2-2; D is perhaps TRBD1 (6 bases). The V gene lost 7 bases and the J gene lost 5 bases, with 12 bases spanning the gap. Germline V lookup: CDR1 SGHRS, CDR2 YFSETQ. The CDR3 totals 13 residues. The CDR3 protein is CASWTERTGELFF. Written as DNA, the CDR3 is TGCGCCAGCTGGACAGAGCGAACCGGGGAGCTGTTTTTT.

This chain links TRBV6-2 or TRBV6-3 with TRBJ1-2; D ambiguous. The germline V and J ends were trimmed by 3 bases and 0 bases, with 8 bases remaining between them. The CDR3 contains 14 residues. Germline CDR1 and CDR2: MNHEY and SVGEGT. The CDR3 loop is CASSYTTANYGYTF. CDR3 DNA: TGTGCCAGCAGTTATACTACAGCTAACTATGGCTACACCTTC.

The rearrangement uses TRBV2 and TRBJ1-2, with D hard to call. This CDR3 contains 11 residues. Germline CDR1 is SNHLY and CDR2 is FYNNEI. The ends were cut back, 7 bases at V and 5 bases at J, with 8 bases in the middle. The CDR3 DNA is TGTGCCAGCATCGAAAGTTATGGCTACACCTTC. This encodes CASIESYGYTF.

The chain couples TRBV12-3 or TRBV12-4 to TRBJ2-5; 9 nucleotides line up with TRBD2. The CDR3 is made up of 14 amino acids. Trimming took 8 bases from V and 5 from J; bases not matched to a gene: 9. The DNA of the CDR3 is TGTGCCAGCGGGGGACTAGCCCGAAGGGAGACCCAGTACTTC. Translated, it gives CASGGLARRETQYF.

This sequence joins TRBV7-2 and TRBJ2-5; 11 bases map to TRBD1. V shed 5 bases and J 11 bases; nucleotides not matched to a gene: 4. The V gene's germline CDR1 is SGHTA and CDR2 FQGNSA. The CDR3 consists of 12 residues. The CDR3 DNA is TGTGCCAGCAGCCGGGACAGGGGGAAGCAGTACTTC. This codes for CASSRDRGKQYF.

Only a few counts were recorded for this clonotype. This chain links TRBV6-4 with TRBJ2-7; 8 bases are a match to TRBD1. Germline CDR1 MRHNA, CDR2 SNTAGT. CDR3 length: 12 amino acids. The CDR3 nucleotides are TGTGTTGCCGGGACAGGATCCTACGAGCAGTACTTC. Its protein product is CVAGTGSYEQYF.